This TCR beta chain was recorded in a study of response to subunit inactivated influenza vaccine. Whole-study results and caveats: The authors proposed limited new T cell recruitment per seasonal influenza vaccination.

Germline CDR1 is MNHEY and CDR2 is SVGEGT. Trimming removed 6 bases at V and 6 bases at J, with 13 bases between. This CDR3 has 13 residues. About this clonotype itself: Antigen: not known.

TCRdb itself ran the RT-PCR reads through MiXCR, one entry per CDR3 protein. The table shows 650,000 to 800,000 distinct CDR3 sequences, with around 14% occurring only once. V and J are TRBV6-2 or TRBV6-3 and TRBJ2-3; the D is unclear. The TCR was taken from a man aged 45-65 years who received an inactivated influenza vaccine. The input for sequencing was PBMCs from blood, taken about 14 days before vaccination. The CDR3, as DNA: TGTGCCAGCAGCCGAAGTTCTATTGATACGCAGTATTTT. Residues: CASSRSSIDTQYF.